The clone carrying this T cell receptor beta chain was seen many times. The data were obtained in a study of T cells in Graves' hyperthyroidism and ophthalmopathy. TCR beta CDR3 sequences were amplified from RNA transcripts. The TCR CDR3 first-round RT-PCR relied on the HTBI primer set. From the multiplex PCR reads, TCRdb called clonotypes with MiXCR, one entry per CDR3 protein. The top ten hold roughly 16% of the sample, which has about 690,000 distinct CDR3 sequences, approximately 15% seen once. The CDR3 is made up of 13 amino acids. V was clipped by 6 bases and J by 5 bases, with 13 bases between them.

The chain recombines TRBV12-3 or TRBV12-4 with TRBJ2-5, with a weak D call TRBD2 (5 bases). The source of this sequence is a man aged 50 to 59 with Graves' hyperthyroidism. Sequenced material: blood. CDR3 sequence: CASSRDLGETQYF. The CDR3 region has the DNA TGTGCCAGCAGCCGGGATTTGGGGGAGACCCAGTACTTC.